This entry lists 13 T cell receptor beta chains sequenced from one sample in a study of blood T cell repertoires in COVID-19. Clones were sequenced by immunoSEQ multiplex PCR, and TCRdb holds only the in-frame ones, with some missing. Found here are about 250,000 clones, more than 75% of them singletons; the top ten hold around 1.7%. Sequences were obtained from PBMCs or T cells enriched from blood (not recorded which). All receptors derive from a man in his forties who had recovered from COVID-19.

The gene calls are TRBV29-1 and TRBJ2-3, with D unresolved. The CDR3 spans 12 residues. Per germline, CDR1 SQVTM and CDR2 ANQGSEA. V lost 6 bases, J lost 0 bases, and 7 bases lay in between. For the CDR3, the DNA is TGCAGCGTCCTCCCCAGCACAGATACGCAGTATTTT. This translates into CSVLPSTDTQYF.

The CDR3 protein is CASSTDRNQPQHF. The CDR3 DNA is TGTGCCAGCAGCACAGACAGGAATCAGCCCCAGCATTTT. The rearrangement links TRBV7-2 to TRBJ1-5, with D maybe TRBD1 (6 bases). The CDR3 loop spans 13 amino acids. The germline V and J ends were trimmed by 5 bases and 4 bases, with 9 bases remaining between them. From germline, CDR1 is SGHTA and CDR2 FQGNSA.

The count of this clone is one. In DNA form, the CDR3 reads TGTGCCAGTAGTCCCCTGACCGCAGGAATGGGGAGTTCACCCCTCCACTTT. Protein product: CASSPLTAGMGSSPLHF. The chain links TRBV19 to TRBJ1-6; no clear D gene. Germline V gene sequence: CDR1 LNHDA, CDR2 SQIVND (reference sequence). V was trimmed by 5 bases and J by 9 bases, leaving 23 bases between them. The length of the CDR3 is 17 residues.

The chain employs TRBV4-3 and TRBJ1-5; 10 bases are a match to TRBD1. Germline CDR1 is LGHNA and CDR2 is YSLEER. V was clipped by 0 bases and J by 5 bases; unmatched bases: 7. The CDR3 runs to 17 residues. The CDR3 here is CASSQDPGQGFYQPQHF. The CDR3 DNA reads TGCGCCAGCAGCCAAGATCCGGGACAGGGGTTTTATCAGCCCCAGCATTTT.

This sequence joins TRBV9 and TRBJ1-2; 8 bases agree with TRBD1. CDR3 size: 15 residues. The germline CDR1 and CDR2 sequences are SGDLS and YYNGEE. V was pared by 0 bases and J by 8 bases, with 9 bases of the junction left unmatched. CDR3 sequence reads: CASSVGSGQAFGYTF. In nucleotides, the CDR3 is TGTGCCAGCAGCGTAGGGTCGGGACAGGCCTTCGGCTACACCTTC. The full variable domain, in which reference TRBV9 and TRBJ1-2 provide the parts outside the CDR3, is DSGVTQTPKHLITATGQRVTLRCSPRSGDLSVYWYQQSLDQGLQFLIQYYNGEERAKGNILERFSAQQFPDLHSELNLSSLELGDSALYFCASSVGSGQAFGYTFGSGTRLTVV.

Only a few counts were recorded for this clone. The chain recombines TRBV7-2 with TRBJ1-5; TRBD1 matches at 11 bases. Germline V gives CDR1 SGHTA, CDR2 FQGNSA. This CDR3 spans 14 amino acids. The trim removed 5 bases at V and 4 bases at J, leaving 1 base unmatched. In DNA form, the CDR3 reads TGTGCCAGCAGCCGGGACAGGGGGAATCAGCCCCAGCATTTT. This gives the protein CASSRDRGNQPQHF. The whole variable domain, remainder taken from reference TRBV7-2 and TRBJ1-5, is GAGVSQSPSNKVTEKGKDVELRCDPISGHTALYWYRQSLGQGLEFLIYFQGNSAPDKSGLPSDRFSAERTGGSVSTLTIQRTQQEDSAVYLCASSRDRGNQPQHFGDGTRLSIL.

This clone appeared once. J is TRBJ2-2 and V is TRBV7-2; TRBD2 matches at 8 bases. CDR1 and CDR2 from the germline V gene are SGHTA and FQGNSA. The CDR3 runs to 15 residues. The V and J ends lost 4 bases and 7 bases, in that order; junction bases with no gene match: 8. CDR3 loop: CASSSQRGRGGELFF. CDR3 coding DNA: TGTGCCAGCAGCTCGCAGCGGGGGCGGGGCGGGGAGCTGTTTTTT.

This clone has more than one count but fewer than ten. The chain carries TRBV7-6 and TRBJ1-1; 7 nucleotides align to TRBD1. V trimming: 2 bases; J trimming: 3 bases; junction bases outside the gene matches: 6. CDR3 length: 15 residues. The germline CDR1 and CDR2 sequences are SGHVS and FNYEAQ. CDR3 loop: CASSLRDSQHTEAFF. The CDR3 DNA reads as TGTGCCAGCAGCTTAAGGGACAGTCAACACACTGAAGCTTTCTTT.

This clone was counted once. The chain carries TRBV7-2 and TRBJ1-4; D may be TRBD1 (5 bases). This CDR3 has 15 amino acids. Germline V gene sequence: CDR1 SGHTA, CDR2 FQGNSA. V gave up 5 bases and J gave up 3 bases, with 13 bases separating them. The CDR3 sequence is CASSKTGLSNEKLFF. The CDR3 DNA sequence: TGTGCCAGCAGCAAAACAGGACTATCTAATGAAAAACTGTTTTTT.

V usage is TRBV29-1 and J usage is TRBJ2-3; 7 nucleotides align to TRBD2. This CDR3 has 15 residues. Germline CDR1 and CDR2: SQVTM and ANQGSEA. V gave up 2 bases and J gave up 0 bases; unmatched junction bases: 5. This chain's CDR3 is CSVERTRTSTDTQYF. The CDR3 DNA is TGCAGCGTTGAACGGACTAGAACTAGCACAGATACGCAGTATTTT.

The CDR3 nucleotides read TGTGCCAGCTTAGCGGTTTGGGGGAATCAGCCCCAGCATTTT. Amino acids: CASLAVWGNQPQHF. This chain uses TRBV2 with TRBJ1-5, with D maybe TRBD1 (5 bases). Germline assignment: CDR1 SNHLY and CDR2 FYNNEI. V was clipped by 8 bases and J by 4 bases, with 15 bases between them. CDR3 length: 14 residues.

The rearrangement joins TRBV5-4 to TRBJ1-2; no clear D. V was clipped by 4 bases and J by 0 bases, with 13 bases between them. The CDR3 runs 15 residues. CDR1 and CDR2 (germline): SGHNT, YYREEE (reference sequence). The CDR3, as DNA: TGTGCCAGCAGCCCTACCACTACCTCTAACTATGGCTACACCTTC. The encoded protein is CASSPTTTSNYGYTF.

This sequence joins TRBV3-1 (or the pseudogene TRBV3-2) and TRBJ2-7, with 7 bases aligning to TRBD2. The CDR3 extends over 17 amino acids. Germline CDR1 is LGHDT and CDR2 is YNNKEL (reference sequence). Losses at the gene ends were 2 bases for V and 3 bases for J; bases not matched to a gene: 13. For the CDR3, the DNA is TGTGCCAGCAGCCAACCTCTTGGAGCGGGAAGTAGCTACGAGCAGTACTTC. Residues: CASSQPLGAGSSYEQYF.